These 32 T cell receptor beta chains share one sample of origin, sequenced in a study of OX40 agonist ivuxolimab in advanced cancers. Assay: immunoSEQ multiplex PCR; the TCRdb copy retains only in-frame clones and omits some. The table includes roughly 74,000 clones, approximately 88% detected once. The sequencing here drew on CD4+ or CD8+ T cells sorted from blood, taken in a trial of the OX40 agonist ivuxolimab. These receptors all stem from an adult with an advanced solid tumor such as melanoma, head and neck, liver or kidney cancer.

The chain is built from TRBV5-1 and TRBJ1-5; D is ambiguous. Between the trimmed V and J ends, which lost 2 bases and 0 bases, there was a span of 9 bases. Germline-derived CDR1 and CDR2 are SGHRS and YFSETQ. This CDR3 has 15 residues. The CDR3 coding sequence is TGCGCCAGCAGCTTAGTCGGAGCTAGCAATCAGCCCCAGCATTTT. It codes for CASSLVGASNQPQHF.

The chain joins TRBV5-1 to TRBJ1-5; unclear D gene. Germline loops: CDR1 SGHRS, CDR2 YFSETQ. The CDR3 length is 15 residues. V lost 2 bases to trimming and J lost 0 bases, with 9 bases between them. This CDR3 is CASSFDGYSNQPQHF. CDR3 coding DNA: TGCGCCAGCAGCTTCGACGGTTATAGCAATCAGCCCCAGCATTTT.

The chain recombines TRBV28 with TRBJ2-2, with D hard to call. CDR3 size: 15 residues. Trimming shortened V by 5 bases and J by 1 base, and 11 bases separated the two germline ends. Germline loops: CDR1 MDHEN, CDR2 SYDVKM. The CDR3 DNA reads TGTGCCAGCAGTCCAACAGTGCAGAACACCGGGGAGCTGTTTTTT. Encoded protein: CASSPTVQNTGELFF.

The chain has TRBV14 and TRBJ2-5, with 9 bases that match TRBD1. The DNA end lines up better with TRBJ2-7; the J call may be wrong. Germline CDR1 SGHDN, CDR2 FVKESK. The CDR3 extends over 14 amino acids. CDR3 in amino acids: CASRPGTGMYEQYF. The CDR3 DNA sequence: TGTGCCAGCAGGCCCGGGACAGGGATGTACGAGCAGTACTTC.

CDR3 DNA sequence: TGTGCCAGTAGGAATGGGGGGAATGAAAAACTGTTTTTT. It yields the protein CASRNGGNEKLFF. The rearrangement uses TRBV6-1 and TRBJ1-4, with D tentatively TRBD1 (5 bases). Between the trimmed V and J ends, which lost 9 bases and 5 bases, there was a span of 13 bases. The CDR3 length is 13 residues. The V gene's germline CDR1 is MNHNS and CDR2 SASEGT.

The CDR3 sequence is CASSIGAFNEKLFF. In DNA, the CDR3 is TGTGCCAGCAGCATTGGGGCCTTTAATGAAAAACTGTTTTTT. This chain connects TRBV21-1 to TRBJ1-4; the DNA was not used to check the table's D call, TRBD1. TRBV21-1 represents a pseudogene. This CDR3 comprises 14 residues.

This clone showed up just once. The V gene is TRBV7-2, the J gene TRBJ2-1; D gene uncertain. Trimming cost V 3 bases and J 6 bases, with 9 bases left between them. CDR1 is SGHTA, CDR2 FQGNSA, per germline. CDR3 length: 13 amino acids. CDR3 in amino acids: CASSFLALNEQFF. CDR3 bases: TGTGCCAGCAGCTTCTTAGCACTCAATGAGCAGTTCTTC.

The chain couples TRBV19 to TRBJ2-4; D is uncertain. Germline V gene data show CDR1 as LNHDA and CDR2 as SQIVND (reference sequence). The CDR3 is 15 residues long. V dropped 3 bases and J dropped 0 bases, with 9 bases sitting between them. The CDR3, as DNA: TGTGCCAGTAGTATGGAGACAATAGCCAAAAACATTCAGTACTTC. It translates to CASSMETIAKNIQYF.

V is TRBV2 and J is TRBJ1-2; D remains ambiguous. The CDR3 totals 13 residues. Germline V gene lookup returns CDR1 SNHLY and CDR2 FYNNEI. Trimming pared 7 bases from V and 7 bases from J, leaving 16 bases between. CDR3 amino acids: CASNQNGASGYTF. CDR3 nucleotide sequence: TGTGCCAGCAATCAGAACGGAGCCAGTGGCTACACCTTC.

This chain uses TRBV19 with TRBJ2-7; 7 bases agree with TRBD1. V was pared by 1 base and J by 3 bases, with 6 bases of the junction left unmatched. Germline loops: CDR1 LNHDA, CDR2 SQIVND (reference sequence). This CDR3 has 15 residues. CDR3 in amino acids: CASSIVPGQSYEQYF. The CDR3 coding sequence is TGTGCCAGTAGTATAGTACCGGGACAGAGCTACGAGCAGTACTTC.

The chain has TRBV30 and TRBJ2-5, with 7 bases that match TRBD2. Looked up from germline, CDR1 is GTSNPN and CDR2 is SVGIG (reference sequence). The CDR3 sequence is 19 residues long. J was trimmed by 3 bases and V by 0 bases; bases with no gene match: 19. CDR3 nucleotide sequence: TGTGCCTGGAGTGTTCATTCCGGTCGGATGGGAGGGATGGAAGAGACCCAGTACTTC. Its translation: CAWSVHSGRMGGMEETQYF.

The CDR3 spells CASTKTGGADTQYF. CDR3 DNA: TGTGCCAGTACCAAGACGGGAGGTGCAGATACGCAGTATTTT. The chain has TRBV19 and TRBJ2-3, with TRBD2 identical over 7 bases. Germline CDR1 and CDR2: LNHDA and SQIVND (reference sequence). Unmatched junction bases numbered 8, after V lost 7 bases and J lost 4 bases. This CDR3 comprises 14 residues.

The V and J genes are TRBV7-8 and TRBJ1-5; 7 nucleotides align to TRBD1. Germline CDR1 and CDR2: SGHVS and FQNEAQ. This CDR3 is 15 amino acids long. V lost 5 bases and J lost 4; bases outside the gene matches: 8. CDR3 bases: TGTGCCAGCAGCCCTTCCTCCAGGGGGAATCAGCCCCAGCATTTT. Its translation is CASSPSSRGNQPQHF.

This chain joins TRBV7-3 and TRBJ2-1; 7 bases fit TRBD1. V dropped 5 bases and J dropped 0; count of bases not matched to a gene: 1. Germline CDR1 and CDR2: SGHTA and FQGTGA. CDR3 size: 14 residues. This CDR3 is CASSHRGSYNEQFF. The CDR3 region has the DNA TGTGCCAGCAGCCACAGGGGCTCCTACAATGAGCAGTTCTTC.

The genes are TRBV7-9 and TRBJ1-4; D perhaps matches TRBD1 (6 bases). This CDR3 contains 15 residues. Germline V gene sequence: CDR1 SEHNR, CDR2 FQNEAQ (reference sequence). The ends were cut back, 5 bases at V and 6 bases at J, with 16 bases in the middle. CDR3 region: CASSPTSRGDEKLFF. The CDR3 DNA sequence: TGTGCCAGCAGCCCTACGAGTAGGGGGGATGAAAAACTGTTTTTT.

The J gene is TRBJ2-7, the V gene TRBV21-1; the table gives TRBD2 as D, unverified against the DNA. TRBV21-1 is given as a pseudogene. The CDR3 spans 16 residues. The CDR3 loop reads CASSNGLAGDSYEQYF. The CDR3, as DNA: TGTGCCAGCAGCAACGGACTAGCGGGGGACTCCTACGAGCAGTACTTC.

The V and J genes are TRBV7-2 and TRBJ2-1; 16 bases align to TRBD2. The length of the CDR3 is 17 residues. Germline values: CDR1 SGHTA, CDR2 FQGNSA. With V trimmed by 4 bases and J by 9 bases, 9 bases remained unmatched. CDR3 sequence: CASSSPGLAGGYGEQFF. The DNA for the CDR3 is TGTGCCAGCAGCTCACCGGGACTAGCGGGGGGGTACGGTGAGCAGTTCTTC.

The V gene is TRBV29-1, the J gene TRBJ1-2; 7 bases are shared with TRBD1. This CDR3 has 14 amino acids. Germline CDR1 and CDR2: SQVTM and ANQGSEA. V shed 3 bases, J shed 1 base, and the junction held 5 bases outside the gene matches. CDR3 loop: CSVETTGFNYGYTF. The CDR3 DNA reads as TGCAGCGTTGAGACGACAGGGTTTAACTATGGCTACACCTTC.

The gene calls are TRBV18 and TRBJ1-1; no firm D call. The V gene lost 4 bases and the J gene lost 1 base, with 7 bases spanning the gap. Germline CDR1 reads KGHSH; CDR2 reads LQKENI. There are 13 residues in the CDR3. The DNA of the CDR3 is TGTGCCAGCTCACGCACACAGAACACTGAAGCTTTCTTT. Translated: CASSRTQNTEAFF.

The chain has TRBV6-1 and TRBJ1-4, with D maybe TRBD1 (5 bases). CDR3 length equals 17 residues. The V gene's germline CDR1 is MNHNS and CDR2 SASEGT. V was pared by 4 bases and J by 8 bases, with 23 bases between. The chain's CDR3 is CASSVGSLAGAREKLFF. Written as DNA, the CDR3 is TGTGCCAGCAGTGTTGGCAGTTTGGCTGGGGCCAGAGAAAAACTGTTTTTT.

CDR3 DNA sequence: TGTGCCAGCAGTTCTCAGGGGCTCCAAGACAATGAGCAGTTCTTC. It translates to CASSSQGLQDNEQFF. This sequence joins TRBV7-2 and TRBJ2-1; possibly TRBD1 for D (6 bases). Deletions cut 6 bases from V and 5 bases from J, with 17 bases between. Germline V gives CDR1 SGHTA, CDR2 FQGNSA. The CDR3 has 15 amino acids.

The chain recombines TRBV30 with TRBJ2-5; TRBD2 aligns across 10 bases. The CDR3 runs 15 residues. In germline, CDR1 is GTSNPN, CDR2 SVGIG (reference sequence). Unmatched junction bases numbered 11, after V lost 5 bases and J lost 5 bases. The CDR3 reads CAWDRASGGRETQYF. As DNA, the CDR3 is TGTGCCTGGGATCGGGCTAGCGGGGGTCGGGAGACCCAGTACTTC.

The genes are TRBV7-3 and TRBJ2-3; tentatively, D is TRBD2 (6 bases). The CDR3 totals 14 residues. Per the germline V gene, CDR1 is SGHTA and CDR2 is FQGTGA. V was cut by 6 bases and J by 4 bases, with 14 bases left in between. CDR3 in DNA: TGTGCCAGCAGTTTGAGACTAGAGGCAGATACGCAGTATTTT. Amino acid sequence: CASSLRLEADTQYF.

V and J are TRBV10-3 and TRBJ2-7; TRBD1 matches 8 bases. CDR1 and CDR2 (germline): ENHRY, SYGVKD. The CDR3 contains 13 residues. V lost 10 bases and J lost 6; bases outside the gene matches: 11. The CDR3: CATLQGAIAEQYF. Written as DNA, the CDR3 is TGTGCCACCCTCCAGGGGGCAATCGCCGAGCAGTACTTC.

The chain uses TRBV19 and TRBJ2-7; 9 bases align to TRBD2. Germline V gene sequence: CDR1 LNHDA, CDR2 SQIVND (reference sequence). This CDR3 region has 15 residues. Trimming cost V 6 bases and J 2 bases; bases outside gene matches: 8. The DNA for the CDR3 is TGTGCCAGTAGCCTGCTAGCGGGAAGAACCTACGAGCAGTACTTC. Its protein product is CASSLLAGRTYEQYF.

The CDR3 sequence: CASSLFRSREAFF. The CDR3 nucleotides are TGTGCCAGCAGTCTTTTTAGGTCTCGTGAAGCTTTCTTT. The chain combines TRBV28 with TRBJ1-1; no clear D gene. Trimming cost V 5 bases and J 7 bases, with 14 bases left between them. CDR1 and CDR2 from the germline V gene are MDHEN and SYDVKM. The CDR3 extends over 13 amino acids.

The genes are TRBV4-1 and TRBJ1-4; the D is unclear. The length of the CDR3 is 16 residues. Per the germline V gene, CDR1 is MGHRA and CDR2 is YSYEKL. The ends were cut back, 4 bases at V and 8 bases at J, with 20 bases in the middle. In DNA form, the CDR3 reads TGCGCCAGCAGCCCCATACCGGGCCACCAAAAGGAAAAACTGTTTTTT. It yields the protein CASSPIPGHQKEKLFF.

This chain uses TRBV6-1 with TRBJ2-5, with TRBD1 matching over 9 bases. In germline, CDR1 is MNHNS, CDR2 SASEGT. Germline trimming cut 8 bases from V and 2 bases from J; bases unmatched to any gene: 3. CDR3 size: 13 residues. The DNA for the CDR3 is TGTGCCAGCGACAGGGGGAGGCAAGAGACCCAGTACTTC. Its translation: CASDRGRQETQYF.

Here the CDR3 reads CSVAGTQETQYF. CDR3 DNA: TGCAGCGTTGCCGGGACCCAAGAGACCCAGTACTTC. The chain uses TRBV29-1 and TRBJ2-5; either TRBD1 or TRBD2 may supply D (5 bases each). There are 12 residues in the CDR3. V lost 4 bases and J 1 base, leaving 7 bases between the germline ends. Germline CDR1 reads SQVTM; CDR2 reads ANQGSEA.

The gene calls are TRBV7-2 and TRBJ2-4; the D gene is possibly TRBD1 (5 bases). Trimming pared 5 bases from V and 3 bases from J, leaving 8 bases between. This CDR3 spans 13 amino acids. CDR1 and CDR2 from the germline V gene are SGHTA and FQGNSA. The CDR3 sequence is CASSPDSKNIQYF. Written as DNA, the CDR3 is TGTGCCAGCAGCCCCGACAGCAAAAACATTCAGTACTTC.

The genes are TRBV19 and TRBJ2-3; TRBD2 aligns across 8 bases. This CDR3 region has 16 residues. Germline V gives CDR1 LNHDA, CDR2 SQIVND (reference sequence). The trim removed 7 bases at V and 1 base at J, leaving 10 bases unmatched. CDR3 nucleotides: TGTGCCAGTACCCAGAGCGGGGGATTTCGCACAGATACGCAGTATTTT. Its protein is CASTQSGGFRTDTQYF. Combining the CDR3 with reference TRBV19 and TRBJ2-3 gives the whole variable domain DGGITQSPKYLFRKEGQNVTLSCEQNLNHDAMYWYRQDPGQGLRLIYYSQIVNDFQKGDIAEGYSVSREKKESFPLTVTSAQKNPTAFYLCASTQSGGFRTDTQYFGPGTRLTVL.

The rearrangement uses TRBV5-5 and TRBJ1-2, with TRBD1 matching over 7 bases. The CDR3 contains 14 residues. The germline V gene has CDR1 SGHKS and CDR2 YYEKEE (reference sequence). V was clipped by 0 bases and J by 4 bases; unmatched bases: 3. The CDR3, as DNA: TGTGCCAGCAGCTTGGCTGGACAGGCCTATGGCTACACCTTC. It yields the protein CASSLAGQAYGYTF.